The text below deals with one TCR beta chain. Some clones are missing from TCRdb's copy, which holds only in-frame ones; the method was immunoSEQ multiplex PCR. This sample has approximately 100,000 clones; around nine tenths occur once, and the top ten carry roughly 20%. Germline-derived CDR1 and CDR2 are MNHEY and SVGEGT. The length of the CDR3 is 15 residues. Unmatched junction bases numbered 5, after V lost 2 bases and J lost 4 bases. These data come from a study of control samples from healthy donors and cancer patients. The material sequenced was blood. This TCR was recovered from a man between 25 and 39 years old in good health. V gene TRBV6-2 or TRBV6-3 combines with J gene TRBJ2-1; 7 bases align to TRBD2. The CDR3 is CASSYVGGGYNEQFF. DNA for the CDR3: TGTGCCAGCAGTTACGTGGGCGGGGGATACAATGAGCAGTTCTTC.